This T cell receptor beta chain was profiled in a study of blood T cell repertoires in COVID-19. Study details: Italy, Spain and the United States were the sources of the convalescent and acute COVID-19 samples. PBMCs, B-cell-depleted T cells, or T cells provided the cDNA or gDNA that made up the material.

Study processing details: Amplifying reference gene primers gave estimates of nucleated cell counts. TCRdb's copy holds only in-frame clones and misses some; the assay was immunoSEQ multiplex PCR. From that table come the V and J calls and clone size; the DNA was used to work out D and trimming. The sample lists 55,000 to 75,000 clones, around 84% seen once, with 3% to 3.5% in the top ten. This CDR3 comprises 16 residues. Germline V lookup: CDR1 SGHTA, CDR2 FQGNSA. Trimming removed 5 bases from V and 3 bases from J, with 17 bases in between. There are a few counts of this clone. The sequence was collected from a man aged 50 or older with active COVID-19. The chain has TRBV7-2 and TRBJ1-5, with a weak D call TRBD1 (6 bases). Sequenced sample: peripheral blood. This chain's CDR3 is CASSLEGTPTNQPQHF. Written as DNA, the CDR3 is TGTGCCAGCAGCCTCGAAGGGACACCAACCAATCAGCCCCAGCATTTT.